This paragraph reports one T cell receptor beta chain. The CDR3 spans 15 residues. Germline V CDR1 and CDR2: SGHVS, FQNEAQ. V shed 2 bases and J shed 2 bases, with 11 bases lying between them. This specimen comes from a study of technical replicates of blood from a handful of donors. Sequencing used immunoSEQ multiplex PCR; TCRdb keeps in-frame clones, though not all of them. The profile covers under 45,000 clones, with around 96% appearing a single time and less than 0.45% taken by the ten largest. This chain uses TRBV7-8 with TRBJ2-3; D might be TRBD1 (6 bases). The TCR sequence derives from a human donor in good health. The sequenced material came from T cells isolated from PBMCs. CDR3 sequence: CASSLQGTFTDTQYF. The DNA for the CDR3 is TGTGCCAGCAGCTTACAGGGGACATTCACAGATACGCAGTATTTT.